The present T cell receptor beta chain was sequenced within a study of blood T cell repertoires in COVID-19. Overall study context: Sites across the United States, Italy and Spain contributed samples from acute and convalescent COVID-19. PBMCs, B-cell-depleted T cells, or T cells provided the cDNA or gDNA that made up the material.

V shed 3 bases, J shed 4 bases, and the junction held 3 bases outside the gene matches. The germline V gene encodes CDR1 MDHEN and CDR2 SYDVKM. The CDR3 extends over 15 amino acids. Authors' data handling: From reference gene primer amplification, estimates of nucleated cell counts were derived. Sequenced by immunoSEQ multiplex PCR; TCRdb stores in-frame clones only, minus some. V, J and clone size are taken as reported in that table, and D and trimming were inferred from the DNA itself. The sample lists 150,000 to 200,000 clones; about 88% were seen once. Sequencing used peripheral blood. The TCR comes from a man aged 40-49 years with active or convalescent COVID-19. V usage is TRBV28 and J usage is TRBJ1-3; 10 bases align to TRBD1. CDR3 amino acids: CASSFRGQGGNTIYF. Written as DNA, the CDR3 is TGTGCCAGCAGTTTTCGGGGACAGGGGGGAAACACCATATATTTT. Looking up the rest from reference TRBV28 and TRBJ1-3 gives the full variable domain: DVKVTQSSRYLVKRTGEKVFLECVQDMDHENMFWYRQDPGLGLRLIYFSYDVKMKEKGDIPEGYSVSREKKERFSLILESASTNQTSMYLCASSFRGQGGNTIYFGEGSWLTVV.